The rows below give T cell receptor beta chains drawn from one sample of a study of cytomegalovirus exposure and HLA in healthy donors. The assay was immunoSEQ multiplex PCR, and TCRdb's table has in-frame clones only and misses some. The sample records 140,000 or so clones, just over 70% being singletons. Material for sequencing was PBMCs. These receptors came from a woman between 25 and 40 years old in good health and CMV-seronegative. Both conserved end residues are part of each CDR3. D genes are given only for firm matches. Some rows mark clone size as missing; the rest say once, few, many or name a class of expanded clone.

clone_size	d_call	v_call	j_call	cdr3_nt	cdr3_aa
few	NA	TRBV4-1	TRBJ1-4	TGTGCCAGCAGCCAAGTTTTGGGGAGTAATGAAAAACTGTTTTTT	CASSQVLGSNEKLFF
few	NA	TRBV6-1	TRBJ2-5	TGTGCCAGCAGTGAAGCGGGAGGTGGGCAAGAGACCCAGTACTTC	CASSEAGGGQETQYF
NA	NA	TRBV11-1	TRBJ2-5	TGTGCCAGCAGCTTAGCGGTGTACGGGAGAGAGACCCAGTACTTC	CASSLAVYGRETQYF
few	NA	TRBV7-8	TRBJ1-1	TGTGCCAGCAGCTTCGGGGGACGGACTGAAGCTTTCTTT	CASSFGGRTEAFF
NA	NA	TRBV5-1	TRBJ2-7	TGCGCCAGCAGCTTGGGTTGGCAGGGAAACGAGCAGTACTTC	CASSLGWQGNEQYF
NA	TRBD2	TRBV27	TRBJ2-5	TGTGCCAGCAGTTTAGGAGGGACTAGCGCCGAGACCCAGTACTTC	CASSLGGTSAETQYF
NA	NA	TRBV25-1	TRBJ2-2	TGTGCCACCGGGACATCGAACACCGGGGAGCTGTTTTTT	CATGTSNTGELFF
NA	NA	TRBV6-5	TRBJ1-5	TGTGCCAGCAGTCCTGACACATATCAGCCCCAGCATTTT	CASSPDTYQPQHF
NA	NA	TRBV6-5	TRBJ1-3	TGTGCCAGCAGCAGGGGTTCCTCTGGAAACACCATATATTTT	CASSRGSSGNTIYF
NA	TRBD2	TRBV18	TRBJ2-5	TGTGCCAGCTCACCGGGACTACAAGAGACCCAGTACTTC	CASSPGLQETQYF
NA	NA	TRBV2	TRBJ2-5	TGTGCCAGCAGTGAATTTCGCCTAGCGACGCAGGCCCAGTACTTC	CASSEFRLATQAQYF
few	TRBD1	TRBV5-1	TRBJ2-7	TGCGCCAGCAGCTTGGAGGGACAGGCCTACGAGCAGTACTTC	CASSLEGQAYEQYF
NA	TRBD1	TRBV30	TRBJ1-2	TGTGCCATGTCCCGCGACAGGGGGCTCTATGGCTACACCTTC	CAMSRDRGLYGYTF
NA	TRBD1	TRBV11-2	TRBJ1-5	TGTGCCAGCAGCCCAACCTACTCGTACAGGGGGCTTCAGCCCCAGCATTTT	CASSPTYSYRGLQPQHF
few	NA	TRBV27	TRBJ1-2	TGTGCCAGCAGTTCCCGGTTAGGGGTCTATGGCTACACCTTC	CASSSRLGVYGYTF
NA	NA	TRBV7-3	TRBJ2-3	TGTGCCAGCAGCTTACTCGCTAGCGTCACAGATACGCAGTATTTT	CASSLLASVTDTQYF
NA	NA	TRBV18	TRBJ2-1	TGTGCCAGCTCACCATCCCCGTCGCCAGGGCACCCCAATGAGCAGTTCTTC	CASSPSPSPGHPNEQFF
few	TRBD1	TRBV7-6	TRBJ2-5	TGTGCCAGCAGCCGACAGGGGCAAGAGACCCAGTACTTC	CASSRQGQETQYF
NA	TRBD1	TRBV6-6	TRBJ1-5	TGTGCCAGCACCCCGGACAGGGGAAATCAGCCCCAGCATTTT	CASTPDRGNQPQHF
NA	TRBD1	TRBV5-6	TRBJ1-4	TGTGCCAGCAGCTCACTGAGGGGGCAGTATGAAAAACTGTTTTTT	CASSSLRGQYEKLFF
NA	NA	TRBV19	TRBJ2-7	TGTGCCAGTAGTACCACGGGGGCCTACGAGCAGTACTTC	CASSTTGAYEQYF
NA	NA	TRBV11-1	TRBJ2-1	TGTGCCAGCAGTCCGGACTATGGGGACAATGAGCAGTTCTTC	CASSPDYGDNEQFF
NA	NA	TRBV28	TRBJ1-3	TGTGCCAGCGTTAGGGGCCGAACGGGAAACACCATATATTTT	CASVRGRTGNTIYF
NA	NA	TRBV7-3	TRBJ2-3	TGTGCCAGCAGCCCCGTCCGCACAGATACGCAGTATTTT	CASSPVRTDTQYF
once	TRBD1	TRBV7-9	TRBJ2-7	TGTGCCAGCAGCTTAGTAGGGACAGGCGCGTCGTCCTACGAGCAGTACTTC	CASSLVGTGASSYEQYF
NA	NA	TRBV10-3	TRBJ2-1	TGTGCCATCAGGAGGGGGATAGATGAGCAGTTCTTC	CAIRRGIDEQFF
few	TRBD1	TRBV4-1	TRBJ1-2	TGCGCCAGCAGCCAAAGGGGCGGACAGGGAGGCTATGGCTACACCTTC	CASSQRGGQGGYGYTF
NA	TRBD1	TRBV9	TRBJ2-7	TGTGCCAGCAGCCGAGGGACAGGGGGATACGAGCAGTACTTC	CASSRGTGGYEQYF
once	NA	TRBV7-3	TRBJ2-2	TGTGCCAGCAGCTCTACCACTCCGGTGGGGGGCGGGGAGCTGTTTTTT	CASSSTTPVGGGELFF
NA	NA	TRBV5-5	TRBJ2-7	TGTGCCAGCAGCCCCGGACCGACAGACGAGCAGTACTTC	CASSPGPTDEQYF
few	NA	TRBV30	TRBJ1-2	TGTGCCTGGAGTGGGGGGGAAGGCAGCTACTATGGCTACACCTTC	CAWSGGEGSYYGYTF
NA	TRBD1	TRBV18	TRBJ2-7	TGTGCCAGCTCACCGGGGACAGTCTACGAGCAGTACTTC	CASSPGTVYEQYF
NA	NA	TRBV6-6	TRBJ2-2	TGTGCCAGCAGCCAGAACACCGGGGAGCTGTTTTTT	CASSQNTGELFF
NA	NA	TRBV28	TRBJ2-7	TGTGCCAGCAGTATAAACTACGAGCAGTACTTC	CASSINYEQYF
NA	NA	TRBV27	TRBJ2-7	TGTGCTAGCAGTTTAGCGGCGGAGAGGAATTACGAGCAGTACTTC	CASSLAAERNYEQYF
NA	NA	TRBV29-1	TRBJ2-1	TGCAGCGTTGTGCGGTTATTGAGCTCCTACAATGAGCAGTTCTTC	CSVVRLLSSYNEQFF
NA	NA	TRBV9	TRBJ2-1	TGTGCCAGCAGCGTAGGACCGGGGAGTTGGGAGCAGTTCTTC	CASSVGPGSWEQFF
NA	NA	TRBV5-4	TRBJ2-3	TGTGCCAGCAGCTCCGGGGGGCTGAATACAGATACGCAGTATTTT	CASSSGGLNTDTQYF
few	NA	TRBV19	TRBJ2-1	TGTGCCAGTAGTATCGGGAAGAACGGTGAGCAGTTCTTC	CASSIGKNGEQFF
NA	TRBD1	TRBV6-5	TRBJ2-1	TGTGCCAGCAGACGGACAGGGAAACCGAATGAGCGGTTCTTC	CASRRTGKPNERFF
few	NA	TRBV6-1	TRBJ2-7	TGTGCCAGCAGTGAAGCGCCACGGAGCTCCTACGAGCAGTACTTC	CASSEAPRSSYEQYF
NA	TRBD1	TRBV18	TRBJ2-3	TGTGCCAGCTCAGCCAGCATGACAGGGGGCGGAGGTACGCAGTATTTT	CASSASMTGGGGTQYF
NA	NA	TRBV6-5	TRBJ1-1	TGTGCCAGCAGTTACTCGACAGAGAACACTGAAGCTTTCTTT	CASSYSTENTEAFF
few	NA	TRBV4-1	TRBJ1-3	TGCGCCAGCAGCCAAGATGCTTTAGGCGCAGGATTCTCTGGAAACACCATATATTTT	CASSQDALGAGFSGNTIYF
NA	NA	TRBV9	TRBJ1-1	TGTGCCAGCAGCGCACTAGACGGGAACACTGAAGCTTTCTTT	CASSALDGNTEAFF
NA	NA	TRBV28	TRBJ1-2	TGTGCCAGCAGGACGGAACAGGTCCGGAGTGGGTATGGCTACACCTTC	CASRTEQVRSGYGYTF
few	TRBD2	TRBV7-3	TRBJ2-3	TGTGCCAGCAGCTTACTAGCGGGGGGGGCAGATACGCAGTATTTT	CASSLLAGGADTQYF
NA	NA	TRBV7-9	TRBJ2-5	TGTGCCAGCAGCTTTATGCGTCCCCCACAAGAGACCCAGTACTTC	CASSFMRPPQETQYF
NA	NA	TRBV6-1	TRBJ2-5	TGTGCCAGCATCGACGGGGGAGCGTGGGAGACCCAGTACTTC	CASIDGGAWETQYF
NA	NA	TRBV28	TRBJ1-2	TGTGCCAGCAGTTTGACAGACAGGAGCTATGGCTACACCTTC	CASSLTDRSYGYTF
once	NA	TRBV5-8	TRBJ1-5	TGTGCCAGCAGCTTGGCGGTAGGGGGAAATCAGCCCCAGCATTTT	CASSLAVGGNQPQHF
NA	NA	TRBV6-5	TRBJ2-7	TGTGCCAGCAGCGCCAGGGGAAAAAGGTCCGGGCAGTACTTC	CASSARGKRSGQYF
few	TRBD2	TRBV9	TRBJ2-3	TGTGCCAGCAGCATAGAGCGGGAGTGGGACACAGATACGCAGTATTTT	CASSIEREWDTDTQYF
few	NA	TRBV6-5	TRBJ2-7	TGTGCCAGCAGTGAATATTCACCGAGCGACGAGCAGTACTTC	CASSEYSPSDEQYF
NA	TRBD1	TRBV2	TRBJ1-6	TGTGCCAGCGCCGGGACAGGGCGCCCTTCACCCCTCCACTTT	CASAGTGRPSPLHF
NA	NA	TRBV5-1	TRBJ2-1	TGCGCCAGCAAACCGGGGAAGCAGTTCTTC	CASKPGKQFF
NA	NA	TRBV6-5	TRBJ2-2	TGTGCCAGTTGCGGGCGTCCGAACACCGGGGAGCTGTTTTTT	CASCGRPNTGELFF